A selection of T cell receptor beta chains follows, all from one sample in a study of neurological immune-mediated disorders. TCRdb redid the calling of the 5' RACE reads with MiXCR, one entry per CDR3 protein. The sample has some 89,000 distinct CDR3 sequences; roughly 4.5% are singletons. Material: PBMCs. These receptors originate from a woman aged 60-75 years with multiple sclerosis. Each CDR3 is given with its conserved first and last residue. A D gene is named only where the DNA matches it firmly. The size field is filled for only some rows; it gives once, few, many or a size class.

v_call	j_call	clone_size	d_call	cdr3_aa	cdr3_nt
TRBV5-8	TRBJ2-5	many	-	CASSLWGGQETQYF	TGTGCCAGCAGCTTGTGGGGCGGCCAAGAGACCCAGTACTTC
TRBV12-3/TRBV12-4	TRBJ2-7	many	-	CASSSRQDPYEQYF	TGTGCCAGCAGTTCTCGACAGGATCCGTACGAGCAGTACTTC
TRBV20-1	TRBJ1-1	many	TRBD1	CSASGEGKGAGTEAFF	TGCAGTGCTTCGGGAGAAGGGAAGGGGGCGGGAACTGAAGCTTTCTTT
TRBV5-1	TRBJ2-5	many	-	CASSLVAGGEETQYF	TGCGCCAGCAGCTTGGTGGCAGGGGGGGAAGAGACCCAGTACTTC
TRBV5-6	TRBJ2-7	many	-	CASSLAGAGKGEQYF	TGTGCCAGCAGCTTGGCCGGGGCCGGAAAGGGGGAGCAGTACTTC
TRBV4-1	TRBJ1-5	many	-	CASSQDMVQPQHF	TGCGCCAGCAGCCAAGATATGGTTCAGCCCCAGCATTTT
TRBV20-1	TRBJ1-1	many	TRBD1	CSAGGTGGRSEAFF	TGCAGTGCTGGCGGGACAGGGGGCCGGTCTGAAGCTTTCTTT
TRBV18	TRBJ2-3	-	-	CASSPPGFTDTQYF	TGTGCCAGCTCACCCCCAGGTTTCACAGATACGCAGTATTTT
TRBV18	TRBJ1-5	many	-	CASSPSEGMKPQHF	TGTGCCAGCTCACCCTCGGAGGGGATGAAGCCCCAGCATTTT
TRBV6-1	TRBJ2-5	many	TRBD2	CASRGLAGDQETQYF	TGTGCCAGCAGGGGACTAGCGGGGGACCAAGAGACCCAGTACTTC